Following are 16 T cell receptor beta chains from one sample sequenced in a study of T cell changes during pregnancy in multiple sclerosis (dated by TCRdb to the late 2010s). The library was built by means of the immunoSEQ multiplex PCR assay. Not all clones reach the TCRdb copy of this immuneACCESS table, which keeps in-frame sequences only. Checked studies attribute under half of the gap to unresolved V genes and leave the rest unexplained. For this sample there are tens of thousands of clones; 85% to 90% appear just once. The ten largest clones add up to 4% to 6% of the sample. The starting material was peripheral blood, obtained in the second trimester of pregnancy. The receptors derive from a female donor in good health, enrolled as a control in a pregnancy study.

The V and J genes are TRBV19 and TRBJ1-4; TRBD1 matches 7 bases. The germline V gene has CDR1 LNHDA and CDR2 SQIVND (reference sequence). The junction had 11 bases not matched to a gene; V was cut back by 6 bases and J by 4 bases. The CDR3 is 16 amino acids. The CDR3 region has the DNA TGTGCCAGTAGAGACCTCTCAGGGGGAGGTAATGAAAAACTGTTTTTT. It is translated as CASRDLSGGGNEKLFF.

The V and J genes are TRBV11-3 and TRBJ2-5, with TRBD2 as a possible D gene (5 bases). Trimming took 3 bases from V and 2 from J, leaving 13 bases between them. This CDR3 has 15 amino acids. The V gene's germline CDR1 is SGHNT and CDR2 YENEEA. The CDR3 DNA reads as TGTGCCAGCAGCTTTTACCTCACGGGACAAGAGACCCAGTACTTC. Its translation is CASSFYLTGQETQYF.

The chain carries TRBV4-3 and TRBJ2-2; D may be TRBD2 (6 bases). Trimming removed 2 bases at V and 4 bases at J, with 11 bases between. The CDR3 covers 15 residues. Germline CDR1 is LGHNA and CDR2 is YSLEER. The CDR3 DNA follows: TGCGCCAGCAGCCAACCCCTGACTAGCACCGGGGAGCTGTTTTTT. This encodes CASSQPLTSTGELFF.

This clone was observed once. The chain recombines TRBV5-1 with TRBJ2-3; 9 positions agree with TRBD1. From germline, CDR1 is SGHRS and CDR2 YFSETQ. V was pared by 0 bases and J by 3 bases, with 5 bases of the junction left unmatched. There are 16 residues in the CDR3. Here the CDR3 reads CASSLARDRATDTQYF. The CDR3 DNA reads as TGCGCCAGCAGCTTGGCTAGGGACAGGGCTACAGATACGCAGTATTTT.

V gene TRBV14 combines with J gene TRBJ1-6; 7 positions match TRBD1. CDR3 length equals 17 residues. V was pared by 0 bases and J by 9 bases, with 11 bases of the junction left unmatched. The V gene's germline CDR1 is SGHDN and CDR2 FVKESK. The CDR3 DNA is TGTGCCAGCAGCCAAGATTTGGCCCGGGACAGAGCTTCACCCCTCCACTTT. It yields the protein CASSQDLARDRASPLHF.

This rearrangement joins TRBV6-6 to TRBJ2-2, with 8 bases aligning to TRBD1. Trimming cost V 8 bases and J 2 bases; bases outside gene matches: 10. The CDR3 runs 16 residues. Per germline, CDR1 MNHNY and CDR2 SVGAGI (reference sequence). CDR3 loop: CASFPRDRPNTGELFF. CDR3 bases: TGTGCCAGCTTCCCAAGGGACAGGCCAAACACCGGGGAGCTGTTTTTT.

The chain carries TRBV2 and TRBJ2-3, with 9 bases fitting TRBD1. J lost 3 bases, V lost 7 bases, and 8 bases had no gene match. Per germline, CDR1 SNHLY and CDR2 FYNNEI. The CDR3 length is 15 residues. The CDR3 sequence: CASTGQGKRTDTQYF. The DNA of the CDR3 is TGTGCCAGCACCGGACAGGGGAAGCGGACAGATACGCAGTATTTT.

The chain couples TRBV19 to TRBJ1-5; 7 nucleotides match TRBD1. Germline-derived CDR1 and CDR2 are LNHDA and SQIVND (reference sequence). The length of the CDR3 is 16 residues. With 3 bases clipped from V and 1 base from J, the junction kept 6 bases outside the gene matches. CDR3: CASSILAGGSNQPQHF. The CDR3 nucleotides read TGTGCCAGTAGTATTTTGGCAGGGGGAAGCAATCAGCCCCAGCATTTT.

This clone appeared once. Written as DNA, the CDR3 is TGTGCCAGCAGTGACGGACTAGCCCCCGGGGAGCTGTTTTTT. Protein: CASSDGLAPGELFF. The rearrangement uses TRBV25-1 and TRBJ2-2, with TRBD2 matching over 8 bases. From germline, CDR1 is MGHDK and CDR2 SYGVNS. The CDR3 runs to 14 residues. V gave up 3 bases and J gave up 6 bases; unmatched junction bases: 3.

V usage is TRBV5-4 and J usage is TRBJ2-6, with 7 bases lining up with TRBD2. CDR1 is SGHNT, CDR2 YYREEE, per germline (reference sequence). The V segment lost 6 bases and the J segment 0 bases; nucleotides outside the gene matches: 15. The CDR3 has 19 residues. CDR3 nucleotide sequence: TGTGCCAGCAACCATGGGGGGGGATCCCTCAACTCTGGGGCCAACGTCCTGACTTTC. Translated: CASNHGGGSLNSGANVLTF.

The CDR3 bases are TGCGCCAGCAGCTATAGACAGGCGGAAGAGACCCAGTACTTC. Translated, it gives CASSYRQAEETQYF. V and J are TRBV5-1 and TRBJ2-5; the D gene is possibly TRBD1 (6 bases). V was shortened by 3 bases and J by 3 bases, with 12 bases between the two germline ends. The CDR3 sequence is 14 residues long. The germline gives CDR1 SGHRS, CDR2 YFSETQ.

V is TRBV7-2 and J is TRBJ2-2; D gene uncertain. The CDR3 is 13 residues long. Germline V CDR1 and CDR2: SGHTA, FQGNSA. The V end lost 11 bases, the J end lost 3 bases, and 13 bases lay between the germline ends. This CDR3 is CAPSRQDTGELFF. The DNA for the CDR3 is TGTGCCCCCTCACGGCAGGACACCGGGGAGCTGTTTTTT.

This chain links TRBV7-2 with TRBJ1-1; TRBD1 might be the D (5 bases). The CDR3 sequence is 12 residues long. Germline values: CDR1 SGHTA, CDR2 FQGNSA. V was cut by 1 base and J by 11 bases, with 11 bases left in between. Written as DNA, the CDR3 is TGTGCCAGCAGCTTAGACACCTACAGGGCTTTCTTT. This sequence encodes CASSLDTYRAFF.

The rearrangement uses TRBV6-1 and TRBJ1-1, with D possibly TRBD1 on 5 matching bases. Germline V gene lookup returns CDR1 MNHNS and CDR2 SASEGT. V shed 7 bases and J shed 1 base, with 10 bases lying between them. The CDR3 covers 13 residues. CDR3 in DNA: TGTGCCAGCACCATACAGGAGAACACTGAAGCTTTCTTT. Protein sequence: CASTIQENTEAFF.

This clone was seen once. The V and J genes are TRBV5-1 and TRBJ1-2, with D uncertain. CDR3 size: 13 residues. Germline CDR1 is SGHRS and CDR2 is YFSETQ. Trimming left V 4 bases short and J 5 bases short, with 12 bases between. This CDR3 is CASSPATGYGYTF. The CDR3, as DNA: TGCGCCAGCAGCCCCGCCACGGGTTATGGCTACACCTTC.

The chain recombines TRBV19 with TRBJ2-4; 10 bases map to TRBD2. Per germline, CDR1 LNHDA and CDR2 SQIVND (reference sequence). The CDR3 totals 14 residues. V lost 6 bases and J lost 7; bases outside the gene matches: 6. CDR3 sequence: CASRPLAGENIQYF. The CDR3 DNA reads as TGTGCCAGTAGGCCGCTAGCGGGGGAGAACATTCAGTACTTC.